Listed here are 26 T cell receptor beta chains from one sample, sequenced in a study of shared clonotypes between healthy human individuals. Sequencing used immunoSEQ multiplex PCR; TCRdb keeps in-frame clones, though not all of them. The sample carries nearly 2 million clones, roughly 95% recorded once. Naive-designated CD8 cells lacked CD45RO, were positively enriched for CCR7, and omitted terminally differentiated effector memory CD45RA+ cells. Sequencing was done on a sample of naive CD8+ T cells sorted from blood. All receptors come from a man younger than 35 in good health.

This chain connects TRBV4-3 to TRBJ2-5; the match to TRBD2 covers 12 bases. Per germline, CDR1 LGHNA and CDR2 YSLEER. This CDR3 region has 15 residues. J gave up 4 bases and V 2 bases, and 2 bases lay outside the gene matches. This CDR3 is CASSQLAGGLETQYF. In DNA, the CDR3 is TGCGCCAGCAGCCAACTAGCGGGAGGGCTAGAGACCCAGTACTTC.

CDR3 amino acids: CASSDPDFPFGGEQFF. The CDR3 DNA reads TGTGCCAGCAGCGACCCGGACTTCCCCTTCGGTGGTGAGCAGTTCTTC. This chain joins TRBV6-6 and TRBJ2-1; D may be TRBD2 (5 bases). The CDR3 contains 16 residues. The V gene lost 6 bases and the J gene lost 9 bases, with 24 bases spanning the gap. Germline V lookup: CDR1 MNHNY, CDR2 SVGAGI (reference sequence).

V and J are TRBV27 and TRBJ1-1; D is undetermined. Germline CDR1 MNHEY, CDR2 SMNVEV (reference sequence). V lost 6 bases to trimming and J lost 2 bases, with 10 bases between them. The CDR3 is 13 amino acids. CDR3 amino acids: CASRVDRNTEAFF. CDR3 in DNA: TGTGCCAGCAGGGTAGACCGCAACACTGAAGCTTTCTTT.

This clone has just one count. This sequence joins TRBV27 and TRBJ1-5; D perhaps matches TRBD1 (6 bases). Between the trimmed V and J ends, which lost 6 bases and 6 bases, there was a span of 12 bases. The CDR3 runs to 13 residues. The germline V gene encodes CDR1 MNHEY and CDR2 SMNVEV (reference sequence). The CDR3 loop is CASSLTGFQPQHF. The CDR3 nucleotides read TGTGCCAGCAGCTTGACAGGATTTCAGCCCCAGCATTTT.

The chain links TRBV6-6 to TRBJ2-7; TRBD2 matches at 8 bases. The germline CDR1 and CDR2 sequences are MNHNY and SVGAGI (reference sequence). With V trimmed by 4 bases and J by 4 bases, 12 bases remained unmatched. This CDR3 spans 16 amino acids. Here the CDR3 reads CASSFEAGGRPYEQYF. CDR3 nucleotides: TGTGCCAGCAGTTTCGAGGCGGGGGGCCGCCCGTACGAGCAGTACTTC.

CDR3 sequence: CSVEGSDIYEQYF. CDR3 DNA sequence: TGCAGCGTTGAGGGCAGCGATATCTACGAGCAGTACTTC. The chain is built from TRBV29-1 and TRBJ2-7; D gene uncertain. V was shortened by 3 bases and J by 3 bases, with 12 bases between the two germline ends. The CDR3 loop spans 13 amino acids. CDR1 and CDR2 from the germline V gene are SQVTM and ANQGSEA.

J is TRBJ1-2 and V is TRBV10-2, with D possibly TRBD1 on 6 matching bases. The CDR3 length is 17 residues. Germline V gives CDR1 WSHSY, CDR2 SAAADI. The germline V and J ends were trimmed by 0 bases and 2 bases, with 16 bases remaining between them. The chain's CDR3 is CASSESKGVGVNYGYTF. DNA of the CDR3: TGCGCCAGCAGTGAGTCAAAGGGGGTCGGGGTAAACTATGGCTACACCTTC.

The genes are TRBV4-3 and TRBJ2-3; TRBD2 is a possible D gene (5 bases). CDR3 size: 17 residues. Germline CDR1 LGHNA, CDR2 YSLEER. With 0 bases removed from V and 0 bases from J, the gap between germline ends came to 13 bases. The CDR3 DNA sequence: TGCGCCAGCAGCCAAGATCTCATGGCGGGTAGCACAGATACGCAGTATTTT. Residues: CASSQDLMAGSTDTQYF.

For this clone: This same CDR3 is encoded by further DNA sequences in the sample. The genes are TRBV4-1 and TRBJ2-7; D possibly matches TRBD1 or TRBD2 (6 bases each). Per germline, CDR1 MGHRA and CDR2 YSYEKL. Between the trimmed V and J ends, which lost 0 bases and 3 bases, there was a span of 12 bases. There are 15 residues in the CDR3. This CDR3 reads CASSQDRGLNYEQYF. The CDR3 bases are TGCGCCAGCAGCCAAGATCGGGGGCTTAACTACGAGCAGTACTTC.

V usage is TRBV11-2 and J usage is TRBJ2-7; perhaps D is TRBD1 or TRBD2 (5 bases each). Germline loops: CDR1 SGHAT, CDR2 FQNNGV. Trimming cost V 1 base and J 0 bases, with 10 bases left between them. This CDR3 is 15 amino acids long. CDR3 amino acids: CASSLGDPSSYEQYF. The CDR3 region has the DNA TGTGCCAGCAGCTTAGGGGACCCTAGCTCCTACGAGCAGTACTTC. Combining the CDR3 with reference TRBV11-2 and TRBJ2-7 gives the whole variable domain EAGVAQSPRYKIIEKRQSVAFWCNPISGHATLYWYQQILGQGPKLLIQFQNNGVVDDSQLPKDRFSAERLKGVDSTLKIQPAKLEDSAVYLCASSLGDPSSYEQYFGPGTRLTVT.

CDR3 bases: TGCGCCAGCAGCCAGGGACTAGCAACGAATGAGCAGTTCTTC. Translation gives CASSQGLATNEQFF. This chain uses TRBV4-3 with TRBJ2-1, with TRBD2 identical over 9 bases. Germline assignment: CDR1 LGHNA and CDR2 YSLEER. CDR3 length equals 14 residues. The ends lost 3 bases at V and 7 bases at J; junction bases unmatched: 4.

CDR3 in amino acids: CASSLSGGANEQYF. CDR3 nucleotides: TGTGCCAGCAGCTTATCCGGGGGGGCCAACGAGCAGTACTTC. The chain employs TRBV11-3 and TRBJ2-7; 8 nucleotides agree with TRBD2. Per germline, CDR1 SGHNT and CDR2 YENEEA. The CDR3 has 14 residues. The trim removed 2 bases at V and 5 bases at J, leaving 5 bases unmatched.

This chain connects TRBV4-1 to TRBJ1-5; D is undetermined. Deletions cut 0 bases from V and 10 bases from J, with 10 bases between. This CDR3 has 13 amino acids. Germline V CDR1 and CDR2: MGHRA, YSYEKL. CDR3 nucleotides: TGCGCCAGCAGCCAAGATACAGACCTACCCCAGCATTTT. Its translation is CASSQDTDLPQHF.

CDR3 region: CASRSRGGPENEQFF. CDR3 bases: TGTGCCAGCAGGTCTCGGGGAGGGCCTGAAAATGAGCAGTTCTTC. The J gene is TRBJ2-1, the V gene TRBV27; TRBD2 aligns across 7 bases. V dropped 6 bases and J dropped 7; count of bases not matched to a gene: 12. This CDR3 is 15 amino acids long. The V gene's germline CDR1 is MNHEY and CDR2 SMNVEV (reference sequence).

The CDR3 DNA reads as TGCAGCGTTGAGGACCTCGGGGAAGCTTTCTTT. It codes for CSVEDLGEAFF. The rearrangement uses TRBV29-1 and TRBJ1-1; D is uncertain. V shed 3 bases and J shed 8 bases, with 10 bases lying between them. The CDR3 is made up of 11 amino acids. Germline values: CDR1 SQVTM, CDR2 ANQGSEA.

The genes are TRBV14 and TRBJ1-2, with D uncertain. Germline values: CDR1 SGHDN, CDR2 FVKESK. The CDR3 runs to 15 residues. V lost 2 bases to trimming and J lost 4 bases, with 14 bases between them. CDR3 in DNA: TGTGCCAGCAGCCAAATGGGCAGTTTTCCCTATGGCTACACCTTC. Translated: CASSQMGSFPYGYTF.

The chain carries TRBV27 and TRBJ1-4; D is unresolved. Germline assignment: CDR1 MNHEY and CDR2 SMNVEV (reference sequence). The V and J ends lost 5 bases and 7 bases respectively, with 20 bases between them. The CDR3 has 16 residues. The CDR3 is CASSPIRVGGSEKLFF. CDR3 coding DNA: TGTGCCAGCAGTCCTATAAGGGTCGGTGGGAGTGAAAAACTGTTTTTT.

DNA for the CDR3: TGTGCCAGCAGCTTACTGGGGTACGATTACAATGAGCAGTTCTTC. This codes for CASSLLGYDYNEQFF. This chain connects TRBV7-9 to TRBJ2-1, with no clear D. V was cut by 2 bases and J by 4 bases, with 12 bases left in between. The CDR3 extends over 15 amino acids. Germline assignment: CDR1 SEHNR and CDR2 FQNEAQ (reference sequence).

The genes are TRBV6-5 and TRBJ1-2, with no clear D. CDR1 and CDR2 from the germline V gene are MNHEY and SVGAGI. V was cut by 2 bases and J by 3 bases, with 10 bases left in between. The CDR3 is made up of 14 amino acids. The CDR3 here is CASSYGAGDYGYTF. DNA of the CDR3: TGTGCCAGCAGTTACGGTGCAGGTGACTATGGCTACACCTTC.

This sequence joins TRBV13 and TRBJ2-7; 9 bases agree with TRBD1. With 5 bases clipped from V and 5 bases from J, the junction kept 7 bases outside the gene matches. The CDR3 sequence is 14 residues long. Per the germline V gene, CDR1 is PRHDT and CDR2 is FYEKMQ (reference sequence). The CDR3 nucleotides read TGTGCCAGCAGCCCGGGACAGGGTGATGACGAGCAGTACTTC. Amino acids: CASSPGQGDDEQYF.

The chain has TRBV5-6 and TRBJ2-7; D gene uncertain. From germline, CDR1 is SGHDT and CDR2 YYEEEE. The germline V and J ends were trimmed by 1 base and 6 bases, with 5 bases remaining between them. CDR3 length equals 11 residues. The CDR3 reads CASSLKAEQYF. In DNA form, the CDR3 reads TGTGCCAGCAGCTTGAAAGCCGAGCAGTACTTC.

Here the CDR3 reads CASSDSYHQPQHF. The CDR3 DNA reads TGTGCCAGTAGCGACAGTTACCATCAGCCCCAGCATTTT. The chain links TRBV19 to TRBJ1-5, with D perhaps matching TRBD1 (5 bases). CDR1 is LNHDA, CDR2 SQIVND, per germline (reference sequence). The CDR3 length is 13 residues. V lost 6 bases to trimming and J lost 5 bases, with 11 bases between them.

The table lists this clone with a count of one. CDR3 in amino acids: CASSSTGPYEQYF. The CDR3 DNA reads as TGTGCCAGCAGCTCGACTGGCCCGTACGAGCAGTACTTC. J is TRBJ2-7 and V is TRBV5-8; no definite D call. CDR1 SGHTS and CDR2 YDEGEE come from the germline V gene. The CDR3 loop spans 13 amino acids. V lost 3 bases, J lost 4 bases, and 11 bases lay in between.

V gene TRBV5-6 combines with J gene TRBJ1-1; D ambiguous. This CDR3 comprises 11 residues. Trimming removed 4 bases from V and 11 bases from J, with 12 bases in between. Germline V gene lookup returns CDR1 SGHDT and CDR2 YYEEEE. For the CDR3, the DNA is TGTGCCAGCAGCCTGGGTTTAGACGCTTTCTTT. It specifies CASSLGLDAFF.

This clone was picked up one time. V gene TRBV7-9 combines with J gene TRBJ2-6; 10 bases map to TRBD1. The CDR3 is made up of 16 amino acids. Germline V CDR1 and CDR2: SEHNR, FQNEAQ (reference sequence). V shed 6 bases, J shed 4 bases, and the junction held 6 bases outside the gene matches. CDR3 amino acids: CASSGTGVSGANVLTF. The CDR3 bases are TGTGCCAGCAGTGGGACAGGGGTGTCCGGGGCCAACGTCCTGACTTTC. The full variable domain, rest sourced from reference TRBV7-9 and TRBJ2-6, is DTGVSQNPRHKITKRGQNVTFRCDPISEHNRLYWYRQTLGQGPEFLTYFQNEAQLEKSRLLSDRFSAERPKGSFSTLEIQRTEQGDSAMYLCASSGTGVSGANVLTFGAGSRLTVL.

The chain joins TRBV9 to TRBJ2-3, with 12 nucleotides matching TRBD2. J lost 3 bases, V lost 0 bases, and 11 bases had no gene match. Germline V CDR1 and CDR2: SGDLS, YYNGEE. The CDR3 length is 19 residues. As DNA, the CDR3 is TGTGCCAGCAGCGTAGAGGGGGGCCTAGCGGGAGGGTGGACAGATACGCAGTATTTT. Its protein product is CASSVEGGLAGGWTDTQYF.